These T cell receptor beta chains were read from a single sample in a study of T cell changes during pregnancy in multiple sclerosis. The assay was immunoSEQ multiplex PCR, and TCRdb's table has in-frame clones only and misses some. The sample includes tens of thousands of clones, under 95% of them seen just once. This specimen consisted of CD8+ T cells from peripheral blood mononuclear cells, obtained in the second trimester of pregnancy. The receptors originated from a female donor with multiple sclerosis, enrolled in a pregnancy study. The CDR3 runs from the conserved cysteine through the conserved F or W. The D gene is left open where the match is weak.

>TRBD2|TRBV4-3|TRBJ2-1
TGCGCCAGCAGCCAAGATCGGGGGGAACGGGAGCAGTTCTTC
CASSQDRGEREQFF
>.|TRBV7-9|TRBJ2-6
TGTGCCGGCATAACAGGGCTCTCTGGGGCCAACGTCCTGACTTTC
CAGITGLSGANVLTF
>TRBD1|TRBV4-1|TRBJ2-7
TGCGCCAGCAGCCACCCGGGACAGCTCTACGAGCAGTACTTC
CASSHPGQLYEQYF
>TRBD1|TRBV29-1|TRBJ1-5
TGCAGCGTTGTAGAGCGTCGGACAGGGGGCAATCAGCCCCAGCATTTT
CSVVERRTGGNQPQHF
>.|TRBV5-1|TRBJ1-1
TGCGCCAGCAGCTTATCCGGGACAGAAGCTTTCTTT
CASSLSGTEAFF
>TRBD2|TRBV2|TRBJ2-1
TGTGCCAGCAGTGAACGGGGACTAGGGGTCTACAATGAGCAGTTCTTC
CASSERGLGVYNEQFF
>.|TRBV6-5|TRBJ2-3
TGTGCCAGCAGCGCGCGGAGCACAGATACGCAGTATTTT
CASSARSTDTQYF
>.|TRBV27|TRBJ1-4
TGTGCCAGCAGAGCCTCTAAGGGACTCAATGAAAAACTGTTTTTT
CASRASKGLNEKLFF
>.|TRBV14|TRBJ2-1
TGTGCCAGCAGCCAAGATGTAAGTAGCGTCAATGAGCAGTTCTTC
CASSQDVSSVNEQFF
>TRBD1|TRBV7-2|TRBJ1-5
TGTGCCAGCAGCCCCGGGACAGCAGGGAGATATAGCAATCAGCCCCAGCATTTT
CASSPGTAGRYSNQPQHF